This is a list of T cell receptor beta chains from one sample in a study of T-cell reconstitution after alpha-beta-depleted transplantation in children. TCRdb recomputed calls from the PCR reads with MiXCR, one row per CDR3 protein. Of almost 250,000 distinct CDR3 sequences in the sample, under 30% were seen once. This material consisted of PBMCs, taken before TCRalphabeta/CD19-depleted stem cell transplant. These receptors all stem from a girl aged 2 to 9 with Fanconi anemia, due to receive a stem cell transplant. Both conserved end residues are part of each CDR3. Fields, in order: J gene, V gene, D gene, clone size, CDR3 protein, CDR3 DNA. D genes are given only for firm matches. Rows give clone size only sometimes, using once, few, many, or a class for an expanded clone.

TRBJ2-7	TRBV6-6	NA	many	CASSYLPYEQYF	TGTGCCAGCAGTTACCTCCCCTACGAGCAGTACTTC
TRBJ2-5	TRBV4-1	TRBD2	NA	CASSQVGLAAQETQYF	TGCGCCAGCAGCCAAGTGGGACTAGCGGCCCAAGAGACCCAGTACTTC
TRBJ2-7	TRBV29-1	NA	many	CSVGTYEQYF	TGCAGCGTAGGGACCTACGAGCAGTACTTC
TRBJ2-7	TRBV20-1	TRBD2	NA	CSARLAGAEQYF	TGCAGTGCTAGACTAGCGGGAGCCGAGCAGTACTTC
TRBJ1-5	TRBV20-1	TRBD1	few	CSARVGQGVQPQHF	TGCAGTGCTAGAGTCGGACAGGGCGTTCAGCCCCAGCATTTT
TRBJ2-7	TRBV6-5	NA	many	CASSNSRVSNEQYF	TGTGCCAGCAGTAACTCGAGGGTTTCCAACGAGCAGTACTTC
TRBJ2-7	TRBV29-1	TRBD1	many	CSVSPVRDRGHEQYF	TGCAGCGTCTCACCTGTTCGGGACAGGGGGCACGAGCAGTACTTC
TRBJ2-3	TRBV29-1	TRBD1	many	CSVGLTGAVTDTQYF	TGCAGCGTTGGGCTTACAGGGGCGGTGACAGATACGCAGTATTTT
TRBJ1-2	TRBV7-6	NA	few	CASSLGQGPRGYTF	TGTGCCAGCAGCTTAGGCCAGGGGCCGCGCGGCTACACCTTC
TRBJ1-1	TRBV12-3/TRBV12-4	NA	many	CASSSEVPNTEAFF	TGTGCCAGCAGTTCGGAGGTCCCTAACACTGAAGCTTTCTTT
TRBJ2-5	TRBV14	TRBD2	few	CASSRNGLAWETQYF	TGTGCCAGCAGCCGAAACGGACTAGCGTGGGAGACCCAGTACTTC
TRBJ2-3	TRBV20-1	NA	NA	CSATISDTQYF	TGCAGTGCTACGATTTCGGATACGCAGTATTTT
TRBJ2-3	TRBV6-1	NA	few	CASGRGADTDTQYF	TGTGCCAGCGGACGGGGGGCGGATACAGATACGCAGTATTTT
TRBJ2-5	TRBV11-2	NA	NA	CASSLYGTDATETQYF	TGTGCCAGCAGCTTATATGGAACGGATGCCACCGAGACCCAGTACTTC
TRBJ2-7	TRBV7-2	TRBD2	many	CASSPLGGGAYEQYF	TGTGCCAGCAGCCCCCTCGGCGGGGGGGCGTACGAGCAGTACTTC
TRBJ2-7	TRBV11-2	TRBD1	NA	CASTPENATTGKAEEQYF	TGTGCCAGCACCCCGGAAAATGCAACGACAGGGAAGGCGGAGGAGCAGTACTTC
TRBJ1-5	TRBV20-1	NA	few	CSASKSDQPQHF	TGCAGTGCTAGCAAGAGCGATCAGCCCCAGCATTTT
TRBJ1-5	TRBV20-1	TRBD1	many	CSARRGQGNQPQHF	TGCAGTGCTAGGCGGGGACAGGGGAATCAGCCCCAGCATTTT
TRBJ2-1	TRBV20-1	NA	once	CSPNGGLNTLEPIF	TGCAGTCCTAACGGCGGACTAAATACTCTGGAGCCCATCTTC
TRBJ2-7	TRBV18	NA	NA	CASSPRWVSYEQYF	TGTGCCAGCTCACCCCGTTGGGTCTCCTACGAGCAGTACTTC
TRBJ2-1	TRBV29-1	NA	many	CSVEGGRGEQFF	TGCAGCGTTGAAGGTGGCAGAGGAGAGCAGTTCTTC
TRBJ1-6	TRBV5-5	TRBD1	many	CASSLETGTLNNSPLHF	TGTGCCAGCAGCTTGGAGACAGGGACCCTGAATAATTCACCCCTCCACTTT
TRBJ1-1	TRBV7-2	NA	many	CASSLVRERAFF	TGTGCCAGCAGCTTAGTACGGGAGCGAGCTTTCTTT
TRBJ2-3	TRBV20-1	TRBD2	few	CSATPPGLAGGSGSDTQYF	TGCAGTGCCACCCCTCCAGGACTAGCGGGAGGTTCGGGGTCAGATACGCAGTATTTT
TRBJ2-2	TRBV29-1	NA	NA	CSVESGAGELFF	TGCAGCGTTGAATCGGGGGCCGGGGAGCTGTTTTTT
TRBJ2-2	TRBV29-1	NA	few	CSVDWGGGAGELFF	TGCAGCGTTGACTGGGGGGGCGGTGCCGGGGAGCTGTTTTTT
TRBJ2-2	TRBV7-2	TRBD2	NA	CASSLVGRSGGELFF	TGTGCCAGCAGCTTAGTCGGGAGGTCGGGGGGGGAGCTGTTTTTT
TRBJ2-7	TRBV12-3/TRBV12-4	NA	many	CASRRTAHEQYF	TGTGCCAGCAGAAGGACGGCCCACGAGCAGTACTTC
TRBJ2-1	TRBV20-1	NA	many	CSARGGDLYEQFF	TGCAGTGCTAGGGGCGGAGATCTCTATGAGCAGTTCTTC
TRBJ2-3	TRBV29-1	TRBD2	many	CSVTPLADTDTQYF	TGCAGCGTTACCCCGCTAGCGGACACAGATACGCAGTATTTT
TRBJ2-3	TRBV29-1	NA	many	CSVEGPGDTQYF	TGCAGCGTTGAAGGCCCTGGAGATACGCAGTATTTT
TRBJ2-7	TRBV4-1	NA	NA	CASSQGRNYEQYF	TGCGCCAGCAGCCAGGGACGGAACTACGAGCAGTACTTC
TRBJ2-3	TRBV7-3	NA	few	CASSSPSTSPTDTQYF	TGTGCCAGCAGCTCCCCCTCCACTAGCCCCACAGATACGCAGTATTTT
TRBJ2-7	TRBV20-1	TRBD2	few	CSARDRLAAYEQYF	TGCAGTGCTAGAGATAGGCTAGCGGCCTACGAGCAGTACTTC
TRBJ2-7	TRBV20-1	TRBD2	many	CSARTPSGLYEQYF	TGCAGTGCTAGAACCCCTAGCGGGCTCTACGAGCAGTACTTC
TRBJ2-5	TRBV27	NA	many	CASSLSATETQYF	TGTGCCAGCAGTTTATCGGCGACGGAGACCCAGTACTTC
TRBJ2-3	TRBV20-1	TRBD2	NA	CSAQRGGKDTQYF	TGCAGTGCTCAGCGGGGGGGCAAAGATACGCAGTATTTT
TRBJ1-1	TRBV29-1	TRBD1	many	CSVGQGDTEAFF	TGCAGCGTCGGACAGGGGGACACTGAAGCTTTCTTT
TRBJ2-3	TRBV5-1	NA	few	CASSLSDPSTDTQYF	TGCGCCAGCAGCTTAAGTGATCCTAGCACAGATACGCAGTATTTT
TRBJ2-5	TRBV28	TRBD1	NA	CASSLGRGLRETQYF	TGTGCCAGCAGTTTAGGCAGGGGGCTGAGGGAGACCCAGTACTTC
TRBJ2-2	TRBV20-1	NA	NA	CSASNGPTGELFF	TGCAGTGCTAGTAATGGACCCACCGGGGAGCTGTTTTTT
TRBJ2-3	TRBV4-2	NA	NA	CASSQEEPAGEADTQYF	TGTGCCAGCAGCCAAGAGGAGCCGGCAGGGGAGGCAGATACGCAGTATTTT
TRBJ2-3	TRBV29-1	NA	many	CSVEVDQTDTQYF	TGCAGCGTTGAAGTGGATCAGACAGATACGCAGTATTTT
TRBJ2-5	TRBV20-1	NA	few	CSALGLETQYF	TGCAGTGCTCTTGGCCTGGAGACCCAGTACTTC
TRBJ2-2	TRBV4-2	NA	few	CASSQVLGNTGELFF	TGTGCCAGCAGCCAAGTCCTGGGTAACACCGGGGAGCTGTTTTTT